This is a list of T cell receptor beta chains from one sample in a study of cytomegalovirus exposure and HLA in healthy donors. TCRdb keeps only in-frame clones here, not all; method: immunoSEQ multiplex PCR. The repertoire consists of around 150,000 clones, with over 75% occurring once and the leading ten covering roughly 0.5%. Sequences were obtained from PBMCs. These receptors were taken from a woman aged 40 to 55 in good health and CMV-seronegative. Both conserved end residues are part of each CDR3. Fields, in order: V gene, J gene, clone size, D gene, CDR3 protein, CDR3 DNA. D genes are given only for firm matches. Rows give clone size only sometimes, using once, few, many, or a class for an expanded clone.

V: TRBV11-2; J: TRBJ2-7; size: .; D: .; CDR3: CASSLGPGTSYEQYF; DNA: TGTGCCAGCAGCTTAGGACCAGGGACTTCCTACGAGCAGTACTTC
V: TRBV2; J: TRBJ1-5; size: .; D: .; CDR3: CASSEVAENQPQHF; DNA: TGTGCCAGCAGTGAAGTCGCGGAAAATCAGCCCCAGCATTTT
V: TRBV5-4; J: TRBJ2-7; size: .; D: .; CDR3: CASSPVTAAPYEQYF; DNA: TGTGCCAGCAGCCCGGTGACTGCTGCCCCCTACGAGCAGTACTTC
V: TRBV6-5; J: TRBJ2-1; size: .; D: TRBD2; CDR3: CASRTSGSSYNEQFF; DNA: TGTGCCAGCAGGACTAGCGGGAGCTCCTACAATGAGCAGTTCTTC
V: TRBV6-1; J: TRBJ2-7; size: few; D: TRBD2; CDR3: CASSMISGSQDEQYF; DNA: TGTGCCAGCAGCATGATTAGCGGGAGCCAGGACGAGCAGTACTTC
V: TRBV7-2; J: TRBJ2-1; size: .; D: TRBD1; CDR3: CASSLYGVDRKGNEQFF; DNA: TGTGCCAGCAGCTTATATGGGGTGGACAGGAAGGGCAATGAGCAGTTCTTC
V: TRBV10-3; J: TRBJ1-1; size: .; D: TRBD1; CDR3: CAISELGQGEPFF; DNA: TGTGCCATCAGTGAGTTGGGACAGGGAGAACCTTTCTTT
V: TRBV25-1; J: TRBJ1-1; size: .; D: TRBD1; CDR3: CASSERGLWTEAFF; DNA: TGTGCCAGCAGTGAAAGGGGGCTTTGGACTGAAGCTTTCTTT
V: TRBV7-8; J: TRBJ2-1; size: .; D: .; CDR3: CASSLGRNFGNEQFF; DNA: TGTGCCAGCAGCCTTGGGAGGAACTTTGGCAATGAGCAGTTCTTC
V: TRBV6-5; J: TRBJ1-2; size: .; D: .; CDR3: CASSYSGGPLNYGYTF; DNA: TGTGCCAGCAGTTACTCTGGAGGCCCCTTGAACTATGGCTACACCTTC
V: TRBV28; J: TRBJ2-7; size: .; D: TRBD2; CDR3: CASRVGGSSYEQYF; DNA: TGTGCCAGCAGAGTGGGCGGGAGCTCCTACGAGCAGTACTTC
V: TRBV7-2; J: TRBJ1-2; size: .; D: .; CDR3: CASSLTGWVYGYTF; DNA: TGTGCCAGCAGCTTAACGGGATGGGTTTATGGCTACACCTTC
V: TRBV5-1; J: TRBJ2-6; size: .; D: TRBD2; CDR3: CASSYPLAGTPGANVLTF; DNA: TGCGCCAGCAGCTACCCCTTAGCGGGGACACCTGGGGCCAACGTCCTGACTTTC
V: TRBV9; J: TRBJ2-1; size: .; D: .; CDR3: CASSANQGWEFEQFF; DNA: TGTGCCAGCAGCGCCAATCAGGGGTGGGAATTTGAGCAGTTCTTC
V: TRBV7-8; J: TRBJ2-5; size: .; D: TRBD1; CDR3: CASSIVRGLETQYF; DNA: TGTGCCAGCAGCATCGTAAGGGGGCTGGAGACCCAGTACTTC
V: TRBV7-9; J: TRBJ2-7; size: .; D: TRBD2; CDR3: CASSSPSSGSSYEQYF; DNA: TGTGCCAGCAGCTCTCCCTCGAGCGGGAGCTCCTACGAGCAGTACTTC
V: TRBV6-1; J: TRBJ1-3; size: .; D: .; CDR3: CASSLDSSGNTIYF; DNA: TGTGCCAGCAGCCTGGACAGCTCTGGAAACACCATATATTTT
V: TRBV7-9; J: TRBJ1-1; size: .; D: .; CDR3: CASSLEGKGAFF; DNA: TGTGCCAGCAGCTTAGAGGGGAAAGGGGCTTTCTTT
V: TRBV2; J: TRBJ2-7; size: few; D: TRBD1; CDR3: CASSTGPGQGAYEQYF; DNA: TGTGCCAGCAGTACCGGACCGGGACAGGGGGCATACGAGCAGTACTTC
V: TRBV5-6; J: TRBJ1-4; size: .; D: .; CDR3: CASSSTERIAANEKLFF; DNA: TGTGCCAGCAGCTCCACAGAGCGGATTGCAGCTAATGAAAAACTGTTTTTT
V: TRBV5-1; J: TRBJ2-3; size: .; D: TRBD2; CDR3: CASSFPTSSPDTQYF; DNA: TGCGCCAGCAGCTTTCCGACTAGCAGCCCAGATACGCAGTATTTT
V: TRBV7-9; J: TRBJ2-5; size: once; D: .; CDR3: CAGAVDQETQYF; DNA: TGTGCCGGAGCGGTAGACCAAGAGACCCAGTACTTC
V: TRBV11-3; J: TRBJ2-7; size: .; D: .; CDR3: CASSLPSYEQYF; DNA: TGTGCCAGCAGCTTACCTAGCTACGAGCAGTACTTC
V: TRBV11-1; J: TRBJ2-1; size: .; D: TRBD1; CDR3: CASSTGGLGGNEQFF; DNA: TGTGCCAGCAGTACAGGGGGGTTAGGGGGCAATGAGCAGTTCTTC
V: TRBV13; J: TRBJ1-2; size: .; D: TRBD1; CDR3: CASSSTGTGVGYTF; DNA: TGTGCCAGCAGCTCCACCGGGACAGGGGTAGGCTACACCTTC
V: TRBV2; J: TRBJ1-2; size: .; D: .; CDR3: CASVGALNYGYTF; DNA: TGTGCCAGCGTGGGGGCCCTTAACTATGGCTACACCTTC
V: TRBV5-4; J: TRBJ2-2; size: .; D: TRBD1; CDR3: CASSWGQDVNTGELFF; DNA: TGTGCCAGCAGCTGGGGACAGGATGTTAACACCGGGGAGCTGTTTTTT
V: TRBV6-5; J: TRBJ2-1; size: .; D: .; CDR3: CASSLTHSSYNEQFF; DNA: TGTGCCAGCAGCTTGACTCATAGCTCCTACAATGAGCAGTTCTTC
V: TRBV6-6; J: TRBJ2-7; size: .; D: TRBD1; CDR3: CATGGTGVNF; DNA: TGTGCCACCGGAGGGACAGGGGTAAACTTC
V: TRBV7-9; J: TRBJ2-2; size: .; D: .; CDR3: CASSTRGNTGELFF; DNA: TGTGCCAGCAGCACAAGGGGGAACACCGGGGAGCTGTTTTTT
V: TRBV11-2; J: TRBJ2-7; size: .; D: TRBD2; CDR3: CASTSGRVEQYF; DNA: TGTGCCAGCACCAGCGGGAGAGTCGAGCAGTACTTC
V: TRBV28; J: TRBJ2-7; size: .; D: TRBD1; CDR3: CASRPGTAIEQYF; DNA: TGTGCCAGCAGGCCGGGGACAGCCATCGAGCAGTACTTC
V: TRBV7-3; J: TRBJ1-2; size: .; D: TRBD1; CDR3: CASSSGQGGGYTF; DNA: TGTGCCAGCAGCTCGGGACAGGGAGGAGGCTACACCTTC
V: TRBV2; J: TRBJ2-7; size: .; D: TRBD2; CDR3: CASSGREVEQYF; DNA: TGTGCCAGCAGTGGACGGGAGGTCGAGCAGTACTTC
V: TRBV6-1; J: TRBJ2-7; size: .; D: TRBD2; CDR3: CASRFSGSYEQYF; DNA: TGTGCCAGCCGGTTTAGCGGGAGCTACGAGCAGTACTTC
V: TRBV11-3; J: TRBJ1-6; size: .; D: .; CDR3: CASATGRDSPLHF; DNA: TGTGCCAGCGCCACAGGGAGGGATTCACCCCTCCACTTT
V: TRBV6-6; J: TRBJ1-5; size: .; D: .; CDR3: CASTRTVNQPQHF; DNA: TGTGCCAGCACACGGACTGTTAATCAGCCCCAGCATTTT
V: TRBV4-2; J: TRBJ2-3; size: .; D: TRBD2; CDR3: CASSQTSGEDTQYF; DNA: TGTGCCAGCAGCCAAACTAGCGGGGAAGATACGCAGTATTTT
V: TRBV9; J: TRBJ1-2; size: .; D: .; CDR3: CASSVDEVGSYGYTF; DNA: TGTGCCAGCAGCGTAGACGAGGTCGGGAGCTATGGCTACACCTTC
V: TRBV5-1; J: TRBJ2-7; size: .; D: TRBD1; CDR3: CASSFQGAAVDEQYF; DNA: TGCGCCAGCAGTTTCCAGGGGGCCGCCGTCGACGAGCAGTACTTC
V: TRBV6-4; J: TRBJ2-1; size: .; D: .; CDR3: CASSEGRGLYNEQFF; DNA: TGTGCCAGCAGTGAAGGGCGGGGGCTTTACAATGAGCAGTTCTTC
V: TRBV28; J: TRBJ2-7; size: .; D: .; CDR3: CASSFLGASHEQYF; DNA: TGTGCCAGCAGTTTTTTGGGGGCTTCCCACGAGCAGTACTTC
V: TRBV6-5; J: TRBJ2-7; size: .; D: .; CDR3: CASSYLAGSSYEQYF; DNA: TGTGCCAGCAGTTACTTGGCAGGTTCTTCCTACGAGCAGTACTTC
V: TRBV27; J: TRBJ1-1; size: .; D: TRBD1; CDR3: CASSNTGGYTEAFF; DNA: TGTGCCAGCAGTAACACAGGGGGGTACACTGAAGCTTTCTTT